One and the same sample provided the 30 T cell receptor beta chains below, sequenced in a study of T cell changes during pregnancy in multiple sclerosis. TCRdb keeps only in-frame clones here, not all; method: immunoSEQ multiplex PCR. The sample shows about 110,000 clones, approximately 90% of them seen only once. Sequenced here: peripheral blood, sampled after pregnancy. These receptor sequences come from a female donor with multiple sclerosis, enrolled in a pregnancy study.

The CDR3 region is CASSYSGESTDTQYF. CDR3 bases: TGCGCCAGCAGCTATAGCGGGGAGAGCACAGATACGCAGTATTTT. This chain joins TRBV5-1 and TRBJ2-3; 8 bases map to TRBD2. Germline V gives CDR1 SGHRS, CDR2 YFSETQ. This CDR3 region has 15 residues. Unmatched junction bases numbered 3, after V lost 3 bases and J lost 0 bases.

The CDR3 sequence: CASSEREESQETQYF. CDR3 nucleotide sequence: TGCGCCAGCAGTGAGAGGGAGGAAAGCCAAGAGACCCAGTACTTC. The rearrangement links TRBV10-1 to TRBJ2-5; TRBD2 might be the D (6 bases). CDR3 length equals 15 residues. V lost 2 bases and J lost 1, with 11 bases in between. The germline gives CDR1 WNHNN, CDR2 SYGVQD (reference sequence).

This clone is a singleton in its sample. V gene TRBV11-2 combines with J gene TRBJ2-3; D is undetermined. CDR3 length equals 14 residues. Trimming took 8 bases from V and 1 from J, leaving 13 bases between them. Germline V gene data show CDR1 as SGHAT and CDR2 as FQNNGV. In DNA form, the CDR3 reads TGTGCCAGCTTGAGGAAAATGGGCACAGATACGCAGTATTTT. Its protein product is CASLRKMGTDTQYF.

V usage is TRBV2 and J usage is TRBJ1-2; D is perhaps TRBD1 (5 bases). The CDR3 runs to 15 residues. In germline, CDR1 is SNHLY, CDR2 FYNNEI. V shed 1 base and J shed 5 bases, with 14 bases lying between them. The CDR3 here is CASSEGPGPRYGYTF. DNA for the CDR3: TGTGCCAGCAGTGAAGGGCCAGGGCCTCGATATGGCTACACCTTC.

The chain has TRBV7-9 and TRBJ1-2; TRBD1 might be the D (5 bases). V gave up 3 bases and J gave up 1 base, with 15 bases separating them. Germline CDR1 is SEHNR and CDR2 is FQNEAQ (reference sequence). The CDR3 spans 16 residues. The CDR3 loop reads CASSLGRTILNYGYTF. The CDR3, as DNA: TGTGCCAGCAGCTTGGGGAGGACAATCCTTAACTATGGCTACACCTTC.

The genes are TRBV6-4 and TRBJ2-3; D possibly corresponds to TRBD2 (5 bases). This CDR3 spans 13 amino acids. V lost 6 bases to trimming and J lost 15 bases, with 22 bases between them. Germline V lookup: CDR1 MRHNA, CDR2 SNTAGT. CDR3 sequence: CASRIGEAGPTYF. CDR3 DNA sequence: TGTGCCAGCAGGATCGGAGAGGCGGGTCCCACATATTTT.

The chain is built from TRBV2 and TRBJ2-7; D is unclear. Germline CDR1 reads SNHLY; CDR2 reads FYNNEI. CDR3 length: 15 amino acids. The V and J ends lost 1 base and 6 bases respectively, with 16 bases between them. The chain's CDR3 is CASSEVAPPISEQYF. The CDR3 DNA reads TGTGCCAGCAGTGAAGTCGCTCCCCCGATCAGCGAGCAGTACTTC.

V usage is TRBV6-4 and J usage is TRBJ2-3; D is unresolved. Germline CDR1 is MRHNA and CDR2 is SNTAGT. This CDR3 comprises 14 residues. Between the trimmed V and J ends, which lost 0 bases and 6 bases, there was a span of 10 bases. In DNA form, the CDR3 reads TGTGCCAGCAGTGACTCCAGGCATGCGGATACGCAGTATTTT. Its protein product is CASSDSRHADTQYF.

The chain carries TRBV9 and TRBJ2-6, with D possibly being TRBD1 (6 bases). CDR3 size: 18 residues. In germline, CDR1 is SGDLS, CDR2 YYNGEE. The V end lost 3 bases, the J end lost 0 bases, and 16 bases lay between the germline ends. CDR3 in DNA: TGTGCCAGCAGCGACCCACAGGGTATCGTCTCTGGGGCCAACGTCCTGACTTTC. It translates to CASSDPQGIVSGANVLTF. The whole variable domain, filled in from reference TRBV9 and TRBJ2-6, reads DSGVTQTPKHLITATGQRVTLRCSPRSGDLSVYWYQQSLDQGLQFLIQYYNGEERAKGNILERFSAQQFPDLHSELNLSSLELGDSALYFCASSDPQGIVSGANVLTFGAGSRLTVL.

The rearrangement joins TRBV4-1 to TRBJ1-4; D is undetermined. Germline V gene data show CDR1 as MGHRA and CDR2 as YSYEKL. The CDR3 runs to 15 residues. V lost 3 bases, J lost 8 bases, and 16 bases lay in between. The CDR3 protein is CASSQGSTRWEKLFF. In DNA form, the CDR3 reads TGCGCCAGCAGCCAGGGCAGCACCCGGTGGGAAAAACTGTTTTTT.

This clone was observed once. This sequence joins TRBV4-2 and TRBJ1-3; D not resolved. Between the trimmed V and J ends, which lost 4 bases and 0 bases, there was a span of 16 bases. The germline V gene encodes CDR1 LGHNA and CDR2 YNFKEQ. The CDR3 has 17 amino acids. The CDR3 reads CASSPDPHRNSGNTIYF. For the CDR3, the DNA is TGTGCCAGCAGCCCAGACCCCCACAGAAACTCTGGAAACACCATATATTTT.

CDR3 nucleotides: TGCGCCAGCAGCTTGGCCCCCCGCTACGAGCAGTACTTC. The encoded protein is CASSLAPRYEQYF. The chain recombines TRBV5-1 with TRBJ2-7; no reliable D call. V dropped 0 bases and J dropped 3 bases, with 7 bases sitting between them. CDR1 SGHRS and CDR2 YFSETQ come from the germline V gene. The CDR3 has 13 residues.

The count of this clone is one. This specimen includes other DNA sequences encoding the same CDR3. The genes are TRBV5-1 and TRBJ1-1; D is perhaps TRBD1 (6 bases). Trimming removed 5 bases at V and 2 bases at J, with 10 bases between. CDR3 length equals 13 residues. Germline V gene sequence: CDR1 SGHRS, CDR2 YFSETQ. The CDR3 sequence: CASRWTVNTEAFF. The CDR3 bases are TGCGCCAGCAGATGGACAGTTAACACTGAAGCTTTCTTT.

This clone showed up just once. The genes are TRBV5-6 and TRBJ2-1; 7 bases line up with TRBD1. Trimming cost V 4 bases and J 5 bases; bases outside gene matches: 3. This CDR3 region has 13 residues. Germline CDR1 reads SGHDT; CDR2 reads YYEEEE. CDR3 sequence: CASSAGTDNEQFF. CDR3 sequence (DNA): TGTGCCAGCAGCGCCGGGACAGACAATGAGCAGTTCTTC.

This CDR3 is CASSNTGDEQYF. CDR3 in DNA: TGTGCCAGCAGCAACACAGGGGACGAGCAGTACTTC. The chain uses TRBV7-3 and TRBJ2-7; 7 positions match TRBD1. This CDR3 has 12 amino acids. Germline CDR1 and CDR2: SGHTA and FQGTGA. The V gene end was trimmed by 5 bases and the J gene end by 5 bases; junction bases not matched to a gene: 3.

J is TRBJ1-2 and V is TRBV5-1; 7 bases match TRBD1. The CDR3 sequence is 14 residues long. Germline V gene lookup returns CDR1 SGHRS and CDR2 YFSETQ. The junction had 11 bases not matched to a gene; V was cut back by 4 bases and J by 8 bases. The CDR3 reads CASSTSDRERGYTF. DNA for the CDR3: TGCGCCAGCAGCACTTCCGACAGGGAGAGGGGCTACACCTTC. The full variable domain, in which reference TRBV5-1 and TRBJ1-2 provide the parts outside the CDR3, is KAGVTQTPRYLIKTRGQQVTLSCSPISGHRSVSWYQQTPGQGLQFLFEYFSETQRNKGNFPGRFSGRQFSNSRSEMNVSTLELGDSALYLCASSTSDRERGYTFGSGTRLTVV.

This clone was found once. DNA for the CDR3: TGTGCCAGCAGCTTGGCGGGACAGGGGGGCAATGAGCAGTTCTTC. Amino acid sequence: CASSLAGQGGNEQFF. The genes are TRBV5-5 and TRBJ2-1, with 11 bases fitting TRBD1. The CDR3 runs 15 residues. Unmatched junction bases numbered 2, after V lost 0 bases and J lost 6 bases. Per the germline V gene, CDR1 is SGHKS and CDR2 is YYEKEE (reference sequence).

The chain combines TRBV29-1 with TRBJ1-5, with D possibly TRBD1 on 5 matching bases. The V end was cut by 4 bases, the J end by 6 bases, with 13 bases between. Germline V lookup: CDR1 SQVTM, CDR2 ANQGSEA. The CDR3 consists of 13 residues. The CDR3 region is CSVGGGQGQPQHF. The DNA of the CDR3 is TGCAGCGTTGGCGGAGGGCAGGGTCAGCCCCAGCATTTT.

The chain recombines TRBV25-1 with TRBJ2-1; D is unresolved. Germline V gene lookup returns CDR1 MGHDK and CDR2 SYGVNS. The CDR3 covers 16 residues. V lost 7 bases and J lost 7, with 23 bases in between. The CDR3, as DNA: TGTGCCAGCACCCCTCCCGGTAGTATGATGTGGAATGAGCAGTTCTTC. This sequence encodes CASTPPGSMMWNEQFF. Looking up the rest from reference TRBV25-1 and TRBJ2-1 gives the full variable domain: EADIYQTPRYLVIGTGKKITLECSQTMGHDKMYWYQQDPGMELHLIHYSYGVNSTEKGDLSSESTVSRIRTEHFPLTLESARPSHTSQYLCASTPPGSMMWNEQFFGPGTRLTVL.

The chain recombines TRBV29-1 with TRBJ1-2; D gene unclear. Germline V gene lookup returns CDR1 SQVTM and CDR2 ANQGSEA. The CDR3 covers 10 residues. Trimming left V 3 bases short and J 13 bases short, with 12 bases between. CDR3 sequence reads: CSVEAGGGTF. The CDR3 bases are TGCAGCGTTGAGGCAGGAGGAGGCACCTTC.

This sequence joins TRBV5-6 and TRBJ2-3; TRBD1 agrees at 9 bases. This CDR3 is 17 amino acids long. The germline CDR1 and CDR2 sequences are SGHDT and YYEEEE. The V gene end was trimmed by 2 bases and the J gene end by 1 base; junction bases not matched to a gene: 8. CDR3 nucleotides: TGTGCCAGCAGCTTCGGAACAGGGGGCAGGGGCACAGATACGCAGTATTTT. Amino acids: CASSFGTGGRGTDTQYF.

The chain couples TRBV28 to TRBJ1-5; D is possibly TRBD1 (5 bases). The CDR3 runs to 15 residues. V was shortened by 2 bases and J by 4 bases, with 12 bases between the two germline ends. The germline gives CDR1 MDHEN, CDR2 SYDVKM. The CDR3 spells CASSLVGAQNQPQHF. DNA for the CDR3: TGTGCCAGCAGTTTAGTAGGGGCCCAGAATCAGCCCCAGCATTTT.

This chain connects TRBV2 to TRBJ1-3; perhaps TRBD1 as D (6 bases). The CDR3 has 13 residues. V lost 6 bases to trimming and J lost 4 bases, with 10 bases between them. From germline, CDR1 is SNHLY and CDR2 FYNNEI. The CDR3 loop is CASRGGPGNTIYF. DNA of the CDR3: TGTGCCAGCAGGGGGGGGCCCGGAAACACCATATATTTT.

The CDR3 bases are TGTGCCAGCAGCTTCCCACAGGGTGAAGCTTTCTTT. It yields the protein CASSFPQGEAFF. The V and J genes are TRBV5-6 and TRBJ1-1; a possible D gene is TRBD1 (6 bases). CDR1 is SGHDT and CDR2 is YYEEEE in the germline V gene. This CDR3 is built from 12 residues. Trimming shortened V by 2 bases and J by 7 bases, and 9 bases separated the two germline ends.

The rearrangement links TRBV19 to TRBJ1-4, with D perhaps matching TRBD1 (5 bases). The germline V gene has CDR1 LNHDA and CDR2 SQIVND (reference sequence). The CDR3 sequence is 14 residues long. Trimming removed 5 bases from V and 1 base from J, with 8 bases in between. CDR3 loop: CASSLQGTNEKLFF. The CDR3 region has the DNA TGTGCCAGTAGTCTTCAGGGAACTAATGAAAAACTGTTTTTT. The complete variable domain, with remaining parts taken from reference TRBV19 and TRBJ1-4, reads DGGITQSPKYLFRKEGQNVTLSCEQNLNHDAMYWYRQDPGQGLRLIYYSQIVNDFQKGDIAEGYSVSREKKESFPLTVTSAQKNPTAFYLCASSLQGTNEKLFFGSGTQLSVL.

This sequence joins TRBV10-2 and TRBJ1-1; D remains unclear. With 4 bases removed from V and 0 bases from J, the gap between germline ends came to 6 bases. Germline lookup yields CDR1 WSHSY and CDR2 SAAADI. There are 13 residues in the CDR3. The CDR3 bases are TGCGCCAGCAGTGGAGCCATGAACACTGAAGCTTTCTTT. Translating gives CASSGAMNTEAFF.

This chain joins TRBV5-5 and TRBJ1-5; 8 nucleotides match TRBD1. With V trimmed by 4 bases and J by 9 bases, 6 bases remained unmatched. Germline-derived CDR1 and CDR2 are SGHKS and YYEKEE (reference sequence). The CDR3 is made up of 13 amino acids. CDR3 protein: CASSADRVRPQHF. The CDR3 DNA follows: TGTGCCAGCAGCGCGGACAGGGTCAGGCCCCAGCATTTT.

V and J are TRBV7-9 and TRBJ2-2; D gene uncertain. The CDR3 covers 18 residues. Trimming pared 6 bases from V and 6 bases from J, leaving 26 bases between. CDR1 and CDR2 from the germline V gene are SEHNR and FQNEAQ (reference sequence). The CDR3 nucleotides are TGTGCCAGCAGTCCCCAACCCCTAGGCGGAGTTAGGCCCGGGGAGCTGTTTTTT. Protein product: CASSPQPLGGVRPGELFF.

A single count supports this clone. Here the CDR3 reads CASSSVVDYGYTF. For the CDR3, the DNA is TGTGCCAGCAGCTCGGTCGTCGACTATGGCTACACCTTC. V and J are TRBV5-8 and TRBJ1-2; no clear D gene. V shed 3 bases and J shed 3 bases, with 9 bases lying between them. CDR1 and CDR2 from the germline V gene are SGHTS and YDEGEE. The CDR3 loop spans 13 amino acids.

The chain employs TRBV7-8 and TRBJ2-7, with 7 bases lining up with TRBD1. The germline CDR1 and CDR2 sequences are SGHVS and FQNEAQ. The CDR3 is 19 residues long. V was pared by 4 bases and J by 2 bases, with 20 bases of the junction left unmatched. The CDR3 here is CASSYLPPQGQIAPYEQYF. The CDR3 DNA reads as TGTGCCAGCAGCTACCTCCCGCCACAGGGGCAAATCGCCCCCTACGAGCAGTACTTC.